This T cell receptor (beta chain) derives from a study of blood T cell repertoires in COVID-19. Across the whole study: COVID-19 samples collected from the United States, Italy and Spain covered acute and convalescent phases. Nucleic acid was either cDNA or gDNA, and it came from T cells, B-cell-depleted T cells, or PBMCs.

The CDR3 has 14 amino acids. Germline V gene sequence: CDR1 LGHNA, CDR2 YNFKEQ. V lost 1 base and J 3 bases, leaving 9 bases between the germline ends. As originally analysed: Nucleated cell counts were estimated from reference gene primer amplification. Clones were sequenced by immunoSEQ multiplex PCR, and TCRdb holds only the in-frame ones, with some missing. V and J calls and clone size are those listed in that table; D and trimming were worked out from the DNA. The data contain about 320,000 clones, 85% of them singletons. This receptor was identified in a human donor in a cohort sampled during active COVID-19. Material: peripheral blood. J is TRBJ1-1 and V is TRBV4-2; perhaps TRBD1 as D (5 bases). The CDR3 sequence is CASSQVAGDTEAFF. The CDR3 region has the DNA TGTGCCAGCAGCCAAGTGGCGGGGGACACTGAAGCTTTCTTT.